The clone carrying this T cell receptor (beta chain) was observed at least ten times. The antigen is undetermined. The data derive from a study of early T cells in non-severe SARS-CoV-2 infection. Study-wide points: VDJdb matching skewed toward anti-spike CD8 responses, missing private and CD4 specificities.

Attachment of unique molecular identifiers was made to individual cDNA molecules. TCRdb reprocessed the 5' RACE reads with MiXCR, giving one entry per CDR3 protein. The sample shows 65,000 to 85,000 distinct CDR3 sequences, more than 8% of them seen only once. The receptor's source is an adult who was a healthcare worker with PCR-confirmed SARS-CoV-2 infection or an uninfected control (not recorded which). Sequences were derived from whole blood, sampled at baseline.

CDR3 coding DNA: TGCGCCAGCAGCTTGGCTCAGGGAGTAAGGGCTGAAGCTTTCTTT. This codes for CASSLAQGVRAEAFF. The genes are TRBV5-1 and TRBJ1-1; a possible D gene is TRBD1 (5 bases). V was shortened by 0 bases and J by 6 bases, with 15 bases between the two germline ends. Germline V CDR1 and CDR2: SGHRS, YFSETQ. The CDR3 consists of 15 residues.